This TCR beta chain was identified during a study of blood T cell repertoires in COVID-19. Overall study context: Sites in the United States, Italy and Spain provided acute and convalescent COVID-19 samples.

V was clipped by 6 bases and J by 1 base; unmatched bases: 7. Germline V gives CDR1 LGHDT, CDR2 YNNKEL (reference sequence). The CDR3 runs 16 residues. Original processing methods: Using reference gene primer amplification, nucleated cell counts were estimated. TCRdb keeps only in-frame clones here, not all; method: immunoSEQ multiplex PCR. V and J calls and clone size come straight from that table; D and trimming were deduced from the DNA. The table includes 140,000 to 150,000 clones, approximately 80% detected once. What was sequenced was peripheral blood. This receptor was obtained from a man aged 60-69 years with active or convalescent COVID-19. V and J are TRBV3-1 (or the pseudogene TRBV3-2) and TRBJ1-4; 8 nucleotides align to TRBD1. The CDR3 protein is CASRGGQGGTNEKLFF. The CDR3 nucleotides read TGTGCCAGCAGGGGCGGACAGGGAGGAACTAATGAAAAACTGTTTTTT.